One sample yielded the 4 T cell receptor beta chains listed below, sequenced in a study of CXCR3-negative and CXCR3-positive naive CD8 T cells. In preparing the TRB cDNA libraries, 5' RACE with UMI labels was used. No DNA is given; TCRdb re-called the 5' RACE reads and lists each CDR3 protein once. Its table lists more than 45,000 distinct CDR3 sequences. Specimen: memory CD8+ T cells from blood. The origin of the receptors is a human donor in good health. Some clones in this sample may be carry-over from other donors' samples.

The chain employs TRBV20-1 and TRBJ1-2. This CDR3 comprises 12 residues. Per the germline V gene, CDR1 is DFQATT and CDR2 is SNEGSKA (reference sequence). CDR3 amino acids: CSASDGLGGYTF.

V usage is TRBV11-2 and J usage is TRBJ2-7. Germline loops: CDR1 SGHAT, CDR2 FQNNGV. There are 13 residues in the CDR3. This chain's CDR3 is CASSLFVSDEQYF.

V is TRBV7-3 and J is TRBJ2-7; TCRdb calls TRBD1, which cannot be checked without DNA. This CDR3 is 13 amino acids long. CDR1 and CDR2 from the germline V gene are SGHTA and FQGTGA. CDR3 loop: CASSYGTSGEQYF. Full variable domain (missing parts from reference TRBV7-3 and TRBJ2-7): GAGVSQTPSNKVTEKGKYVELRCDPISGHTALYWYRQSLGQGPEFLIYFQGTGAADDSGLPNDRFFAVRPEGSVSTLKIQRTERGDSAVYLCASSYGTSGEQYFGPGTRLTVT.

The V gene is TRBV3-1, the J gene TRBJ1-1; TCRdb indicates TRBD1, and absent DNA this call remains unverified. The CDR3 totals 15 residues. Germline V gene sequence: CDR1 LGHDT, CDR2 YNNKEL (reference sequence). CDR3 sequence reads: CASSPQDRYRAEAFF.